This T cell receptor (beta chain) is drawn from a study of shared clonotypes between healthy human individuals. Study outcomes and limitations: For sorted subsets, rarefaction showed incomplete sequencing despite large depth. Unshared clonotypes carried lower generation probabilities than those common to all four donors.

Some clones are missing from TCRdb's copy, which holds only in-frame ones; the method was immunoSEQ multiplex PCR. The sample contains about 1,900,000 clones, approximately 95% of which appear only once. Terminally differentiated effector memory CD45RA+ cells were excluded from the naive CD8 cells, which were CD45RO-negative and positively selected for CCR7. A remark on this clone: What it binds is unknown.

With 1 base removed from V and 4 bases from J, the gap between germline ends came to 13 bases. Germline CDR1 reads SGHDN; CDR2 reads FVKESK. This CDR3 spans 15 amino acids. The sample comprised naive CD8+ T cells sorted from blood. The sequence came from a man between 18 and 29 years old in good health. This chain links TRBV14 with TRBJ1-2, with a weak D call TRBD1 (6 bases). The CDR3 protein is CASSQVPGEVYGYTF. As DNA, the CDR3 is TGTGCCAGCAGCCAAGTTCCAGGGGAGGTCTATGGCTACACCTTC.